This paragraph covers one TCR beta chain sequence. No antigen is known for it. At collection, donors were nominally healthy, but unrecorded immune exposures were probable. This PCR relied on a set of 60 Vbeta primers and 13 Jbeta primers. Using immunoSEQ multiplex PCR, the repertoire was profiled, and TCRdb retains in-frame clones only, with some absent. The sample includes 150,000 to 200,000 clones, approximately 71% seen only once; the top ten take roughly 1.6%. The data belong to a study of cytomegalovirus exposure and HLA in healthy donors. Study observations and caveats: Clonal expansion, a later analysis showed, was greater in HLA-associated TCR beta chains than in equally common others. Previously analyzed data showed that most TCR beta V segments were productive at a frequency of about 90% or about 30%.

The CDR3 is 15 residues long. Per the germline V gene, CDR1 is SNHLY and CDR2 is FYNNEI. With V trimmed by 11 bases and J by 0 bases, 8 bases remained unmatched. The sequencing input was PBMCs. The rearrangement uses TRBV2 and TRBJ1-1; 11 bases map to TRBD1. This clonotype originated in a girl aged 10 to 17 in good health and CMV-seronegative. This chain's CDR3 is CAGSGTGGMNTEAFF. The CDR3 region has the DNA TGTGCCGGATCCGGGACAGGGGGGATGAACACTGAAGCTTTCTTT.